A selection of T cell receptor beta chains follows, all from one sample in a study of T cell responses to AZD1222 COVID-19 vaccine. Clones were sequenced by immunoSEQ multiplex PCR, and TCRdb holds only the in-frame ones, with some missing. This table holds about 120,000 clones, 85% to 90% found once. The source was peripheral blood, collected 28 days after the second AZD1222 dose. All receptors come from an adult who received the AZD1222 COVID-19 vaccine. CDR3s include the opening cysteine and the closing phenylalanine or tryptophan. A D gene is named only where the DNA matches it firmly. Size tells how often a clone was seen (once, few, many) or the class of an expanded clone, and some rows leave it out.

d_gene	j_gene	abundance	v_gene	CDR3nt	CDR3aa
TRBD1	TRBJ2-3	-	TRBV10-1	TGCGCCAGCAGTGAGTCGACAGGGGGCATGGATACGCAGTATTTT	CASSESTGGMDTQYF
-	TRBJ1-2	-	TRBV5-4	TGTGCCAGCAGCTTTTTATTGGCCTCTAGGCAGGTCGCTAACTATGGCTACACCTTC	CASSFLLASRQVANYGYTF
-	TRBJ2-3	-	TRBV6-5	TGTGCCAGCAGTTACCTCTCGGGAGATACGCAGTATTTT	CASSYLSGDTQYF
TRBD1	TRBJ1-2	-	TRBV28	TGTGCCAGCAGCCTAGGGACAGGGGTGGACTATGGCTACACCTTC	CASSLGTGVDYGYTF
-	TRBJ1-1	-	TRBV3-1/TRBV3-2	TGTGCCAGCAGATTCGACAAACGGACTGAAGCTTTCTTT	CASRFDKRTEAFF
-	TRBJ1-1	-	TRBV11-2	TGTGCCAGCAGCTTAGTCTCGGCTGGAGAAATGAACACTGAAGCTTTCTTT	CASSLVSAGEMNTEAFF
TRBD2	TRBJ2-5	-	TRBV7-7	TGTGCCAGCAGCCCTGGGGGGCGGGAGGTGGAGACCCAGTACTTC	CASSPGGREVETQYF
-	TRBJ1-1	-	TRBV19	TGTGCCAGTAGTATAAACAGGGACACTGAAGCTTTCTTT	CASSINRDTEAFF
-	TRBJ1-2	-	TRBV28	TGTGCCAGCAGTTTGTTTAACTATGGCTACACCTTC	CASSLFNYGYTF
TRBD1	TRBJ1-2	-	TRBV19	TGTGCCAGTAGTCAACGGGACAGGGGTGGAGATGGCTACACCTTC	CASSQRDRGGDGYTF
TRBD1	TRBJ1-1	once	TRBV29-1	TGCAGCTACGGGACAGGGCCCGGGACTGAAGCTTTCTTT	CSYGTGPGTEAFF
-	TRBJ1-2	-	TRBV7-3	TGTGCCAGCAGCTTAAGTGGCAGGGGCTATGGCTACACCTTC	CASSLSGRGYGYTF
-	TRBJ1-1	-	TRBV10-3	TGTGCCATCAGTGAGTCGGGAGATCGGACTGAAGCTTTCTTT	CAISESGDRTEAFF
-	TRBJ1-2	few	TRBV5-5	TGTGCCAGCAGCTTGGTTAGACTGAACTATGGCTACACCTTC	CASSLVRLNYGYTF
-	TRBJ1-2	-	TRBV5-1	TGCGCCAGCAGCTTCCGTACCGAGGGGAACTATGGCTACACCTTC	CASSFRTEGNYGYTF
-	TRBJ2-6	-	TRBV15	TGTGCCACCAGCAGAAGACAATCAAACTCTGGGGCCAACGTCCTGACTTTC	CATSRRQSNSGANVLTF
-	TRBJ1-6	-	TRBV20-1	TGCAGTGCTAGTAAGGGGAGAGGGTCCTATAATTCACCCCTCCACTTT	CSASKGRGSYNSPLHF
-	TRBJ1-2	-	TRBV11-1	TGTGCCAGCAGCTTACGGGGGGATCCTCTCTATGGCTACACCTTC	CASSLRGDPLYGYTF
-	TRBJ1-4	-	TRBV20-1	TGCAGTGCTAGTTATCAGGCTAATGAAAAACTGTTTTTT	CSASYQANEKLFF
-	TRBJ1-2	-	TRBV29-1	TGCAGCGTTGAACTACAACAAGGGGCAGGTGGCTACACCTTC	CSVELQQGAGGYTF
TRBD2	TRBJ2-7	few	TRBV30	TGTGCCTGGAGTTTAGCGGGAGGGGAGCAGTACTTC	CAWSLAGGEQYF
TRBD1	TRBJ2-7	-	TRBV27	TGTGCCACCACACGACAGGGTAGCTACGAGCAGTACTTC	CATTRQGSYEQYF
TRBD1	TRBJ1-3	-	TRBV9	TGTGCCAGCAGCGGGGGACAGGGGCCCATATATTTT	CASSGGQGPIYF
-	TRBJ2-5	-	TRBV10-3	TGTGCCATCAGTGAGCCGGTCCAAGAGACCCAGTACTTC	CAISEPVQETQYF
-	TRBJ1-1	-	TRBV12-3/TRBV12-4	TGTGCCAGCAGTTTAGGGACTCAAGCTTTCTTT	CASSLGTQAFF
TRBD2	TRBJ2-5	-	TRBV6-5	TGTGCCAGCAGAGGTAGCGGGGGGGCAAGAGAGACCCAGTACTTC	CASRGSGGARETQYF
-	TRBJ2-7	-	TRBV5-1	TGCGCCAGCAGCTTGGTGGTTCGGGGGGCGCAGGGCTACGAGCAGTACTTC	CASSLVVRGAQGYEQYF
-	TRBJ1-2	-	TRBV10-3	TGTGCCATCAGTGTTCAGAAATTCATAGGCTACACCTTC	CAISVQKFIGYTF
-	TRBJ2-7	-	TRBV27	TGTGCCAGCAGGGCCGAGGAGCAGTACTTC	CASRAEEQYF
-	TRBJ2-1	-	TRBV27	TGTGCCAGCAGTTTTGAACCCTACAATGAGCAGTTCTTC	CASSFEPYNEQFF
-	TRBJ2-1	-	TRBV5-4	TGTGCCAGCAGCTTGGGACTGTTAAATGAGCAGTTCTTC	CASSLGLLNEQFF
-	TRBJ1-5	-	TRBV20-1	TGCAGTGCTAGTTTGGGTCTCTATAGCAATCAGCCCCAGCATTTT	CSASLGLYSNQPQHF
TRBD2	TRBJ2-5	-	TRBV25-1	TGTGCCAGCAGTGTGGCTAGCGGGACTACTCAAGAGACCCAGTACTTC	CASSVASGTTQETQYF
-	TRBJ1-2	-	TRBV28	TGTGCCAGCAGTTCAGTCGGGGTTATAGGCACCTTC	CASSSVGVIGTF
-	TRBJ2-1	-	TRBV2	TGTGCCAGCACCAAAGAGGGGGGTACCTACAATGAGCAGTTCTTC	CASTKEGGTYNEQFF
-	TRBJ2-3	once	TRBV24-1	TGTGCCACCAGTGTCCGCATAGGGGCGGGAGATACGCAGTATTTT	CATSVRIGAGDTQYF
-	TRBJ2-5	-	TRBV28	TGTGCCAGCAGTTTCGCCTCCGCCAGGCAAGAGACCCAGTACTTC	CASSFASARQETQYF
-	TRBJ1-5	-	TRBV10-3	TGTGCCATCAGTGAGGGCGTTAGCAATCAGCCCCAGCATTTT	CAISEGVSNQPQHF
-	TRBJ2-1	-	TRBV2	TGTGCCAGCAGTTTATCTTACAATGAGCAGTTCTTC	CASSLSYNEQFF
TRBD1	TRBJ2-1	-	TRBV18	TGTGCCAGCTCACCTCAATGGGACAGGGGCGGGAATGAGCAGTTCTTC	CASSPQWDRGGNEQFF
-	TRBJ1-2	-	TRBV12-3/TRBV12-4	TGTGCCAGCAGTTTGACGGCTAACTATGGCTACACCTTC	CASSLTANYGYTF
-	TRBJ1-3	-	TRBV5-4	TGTGCCAGCAGTCCTACGAGGGGCCCAGGAAACACCATATATTTT	CASSPTRGPGNTIYF
TRBD2	TRBJ2-7	-	TRBV6-4	TGTGCCAGCAATGGGGCGGGAGGTTATCAGAGCTCCTACGAGCAGTACTTC	CASNGAGGYQSSYEQYF
TRBD1	TRBJ1-2	-	TRBV9	TGTGCCAGCAGCGTAGACAGGGGAGGGGATGGCTACACCTTC	CASSVDRGGDGYTF
-	TRBJ2-3	-	TRBV24-1	TGTGCCACCAGTGGTTCAGGGTGGGATACGCAGTATTTT	CATSGSGWDTQYF
TRBD1	TRBJ2-1	-	TRBV7-7	TGTGCCAGCAGCTTAGACCCGGGACAGAGCAATGAGCAGTTCTTC	CASSLDPGQSNEQFF
-	TRBJ1-1	-	TRBV5-4	TGTGCCAGCAGCTTGTATGACACGAACACTGAAGCTTTCTTT	CASSLYDTNTEAFF
-	TRBJ2-3	-	TRBV19	TGTGCCAGTAGTATCCGACGGAGCACAGATACGCAGTATTTT	CASSIRRSTDTQYF
TRBD1	TRBJ1-2	-	TRBV19	TGTGCCAGTAGTATTCAGGGGGACTATGGCTACACCTTC	CASSIQGDYGYTF
TRBD2	TRBJ2-3	-	TRBV5-4	TGTGCCAGCACCAAAATACCGGGACTAGCGATAGATACGCAGTATTTT	CASTKIPGLAIDTQYF
-	TRBJ1-3	-	TRBV27	TGTGCCAGCAGACCCTCTTTGACTGGAAACACCATATATTTT	CASRPSLTGNTIYF
TRBD2	TRBJ2-1	-	TRBV11-2	TGTGCCAGCAGCTTACGTACTAGCGGGACTCTCCGAGGGGATGAGCAGTTCTTC	CASSLRTSGTLRGDEQFF
-	TRBJ2-2	once	TRBV11-1	TGTGCCAGCGTGAGGGGCGGCACCGGGGAGCTGTTTTTT	CASVRGGTGELFF
-	TRBJ1-4	-	TRBV28	TGTGCCAGCAGTCCCCCGGGCGGGCGGGGTGAAAAACTGTTTTTT	CASSPPGGRGEKLFF
-	TRBJ2-5	-	TRBV3-1/TRBV3-2	TGTGCCAGCAGCCAGGACGGGACGAGAGGGGAGACCCAGTACTTC	CASSQDGTRGETQYF
-	TRBJ2-7	-	TRBV4-1	TGCGCCAGCAGCCCGGGACCAACCGTCTCCTACGAGCAGTACTTC	CASSPGPTVSYEQYF
TRBD2	TRBJ2-1	-	TRBV5-5	TGTGCCAGCAGCTTTAGAATTGGCGGGAGCTCCTACAATGAGCAGTTCTTC	CASSFRIGGSSYNEQFF
TRBD1	TRBJ1-1	-	TRBV24-1	TGTGCCACCAGTGACTCGGGACAGGGGGCTCGCGAAGCTTTCTTT	CATSDSGQGAREAFF